Listed below are T cell receptor beta chains from one sample, sequenced in a study of early T cells in non-severe SARS-CoV-2 infection. TCRdb re-called the 5' RACE reads through MiXCR, storing one row per CDR3 protein. The sample yields fewer than 65,000 distinct CDR3 sequences, less than 9.5% seen once. The material sequenced was whole blood, taken at baseline. These receptors originate from an adult who was a healthcare worker with PCR-confirmed SARS-CoV-2 infection or an uninfected control (not recorded which). Each CDR3 is given with its conserved first and last residue. D genes are given only for firm matches. Part of the rows lack a size; the others show once, few, many or a class for expanded clones.

V gene	J gene	clone size	D gene	CDR3 protein	CDR3 DNA
TRBV12-3/TRBV12-4	TRBJ2-1	many	TRBD2	CASSLQASGNNEQFF	TGTGCCAGCAGCCTCCAGGCTAGCGGAAACAATGAGCAGTTCTTC
TRBV6-5	TRBJ2-2	many	NA	CASSYSGGPGELFF	TGTGCCAGCAGTTACTCGGGAGGCCCCGGGGAGCTGTTTTTT
TRBV4-1	TRBJ1-3	many	NA	CASSHERSRDGGNTIYF	TGCGCCAGCAGCCACGAGAGATCCCGGGACGGTGGAAACACCATATATTTT
TRBV12-3/TRBV12-4	TRBJ1-6	few	NA	CASSYWADNSPLHF	TGTGCCAGCAGTTACTGGGCTGATAATTCACCCCTCCACTTT
TRBV6-5	TRBJ2-1	many	NA	CASSYGWRTEQFF	TGTGCCAGCAGTTATGGTTGGCGGACGGAGCAGTTCTTC
TRBV4-2	TRBJ1-5	many	TRBD1	CASSQDTGGLYSNQPQHF	TGTGCCAGCAGCCAAGACACAGGGGGCCTGTATAGCAATCAGCCCCAGCATTTT
TRBV15	TRBJ1-2	few	NA	CATSVTLTANYGYTF	TGTGCCACCAGCGTGACCCTCACAGCCAACTATGGCTACACCTTC
TRBV6-5	TRBJ2-1	many	NA	CASSYYYGKNNEQFF	TGTGCCAGCAGTTATTATTACGGCAAGAACAATGAGCAGTTCTTC
TRBV27	TRBJ1-4	NA	NA	CASSSIGIANEKLFF	TGTGCCAGCAGTTCCATCGGGATAGCTAATGAAAAACTGTTTTTT
TRBV6-2/TRBV6-3	TRBJ2-2	NA	TRBD1	CASSRDRGLAGELFF	TGTGCCAGCAGTAGGGACAGGGGGCTCGCCGGGGAGCTGTTTTTT
TRBV9	TRBJ2-1	many	TRBD1	CASSVEGQEYNEQFF	TGTGCCAGCAGCGTAGAAGGACAGGAGTACAATGAGCAGTTCTTC
TRBV6-6	TRBJ2-1	many	NA	CASGFNEQFF	TGTGCCAGCGGCTTCAATGAGCAGTTCTTC
TRBV27	TRBJ2-7	many	NA	CASTVARLEQYF	TGTGCCAGCACCGTCGCTCGCCTGGAGCAGTACTTC
TRBV27	TRBJ1-1	NA	NA	CASSEYKRVNTEAFF	TGTGCCAGCAGTGAATACAAAAGGGTGAACACTGAAGCTTTCTTT
TRBV6-6	TRBJ2-5	many	NA	CASIQGGLQETQYF	TGTGCCAGCATCCAGGGAGGTCTCCAAGAGACCCAGTACTTC
TRBV7-9	TRBJ1-4	many	NA	CASSLGGTDEKLFF	TGTGCCAGCAGCTTAGGGGGGACGGATGAAAAACTGTTTTTT
TRBV29-1	TRBJ2-3	NA	TRBD2	CSVAPTSGSSDTQYF	TGCAGCGTTGCCCCGACTAGCGGGAGTTCAGATACGCAGTATTTT
TRBV12-3/TRBV12-4	TRBJ1-1	many	NA	CASSLFLGGDETEAFF	TGTGCCAGCAGTTTATTCTTAGGGGGGGACGAGACTGAAGCTTTCTTT
TRBV27	TRBJ1-6	few	TRBD1	CASSFGTERSPLHF	TGTGCCAGCAGTTTCGGGACAGAGCGCTCACCCCTCCACTTT
TRBV20-1	TRBJ1-6	many	NA	CSAREDRSSYNSPLHF	TGCAGTGCTAGAGAAGACAGGAGCTCCTATAATTCACCCCTCCACTTT
TRBV7-3	TRBJ2-7	many	NA	CASSQRSFGSLYF	TGTGCCAGCAGCCAGCGATCATTCGGGAGTCTGTACTTC
TRBV19	TRBJ1-1	NA	NA	CASSAGRPSGAFF	TGTGCCAGTAGTGCCGGCCGGCCGTCTGGAGCTTTCTTT
TRBV24-1	TRBJ2-3	NA	NA	CATRGTGSDTQYF	TGTGCCACCAGAGGGACTGGCTCAGATACGCAGTATTTT
TRBV11-1	TRBJ2-7	few	NA	CATSRFGEQYF	TGTGCCACCTCGCGCTTTGGCGAGCAGTACTTC
TRBV20-1	TRBJ2-1	NA	NA	CSATGEFNEQFF	TGCAGTGCTACGGGAGAGTTCAATGAGCAGTTCTTC
TRBV19	TRBJ2-7	few	TRBD1	CASSRDSLIYEQYF	TGTGCCAGTAGCCGGGACAGCTTAATCTACGAGCAGTACTTC
TRBV19	TRBJ2-1	many	TRBD1	CASSILMGKQGASYNEQFF	TGTGCCAGTAGTATCCTAATGGGTAAACAGGGGGCTTCCTACAATGAGCAGTTCTTC
TRBV19	TRBJ2-7	few	NA	CASSIGLPGEQYF	TGTGCCAGTAGTATAGGTCTCCCAGGGGAGCAGTACTTC
TRBV4-1	TRBJ1-5	NA	NA	CASTEEVGPQPQHF	TGCGCCAGCACCGAGGAGGTAGGGCCTCAGCCCCAGCATTTT
TRBV10-1	TRBJ1-1	few	NA	CASSERAAKGDTEAFF	TGCGCCAGCAGTGAGAGGGCAGCAAAAGGGGACACTGAAGCTTTCTTT
TRBV28	TRBJ2-1	few	NA	CASSLGNSPSNEQFF	TGTGCCAGCAGTTTGGGGAATAGTCCTAGCAATGAGCAGTTCTTC
TRBV12-3/TRBV12-4	TRBJ2-4	many	TRBD1	CASRGTGLAKNIQYF	TGTGCCAGCAGGGGGACAGGGTTAGCCAAAAACATTCAGTACTTC
TRBV13	TRBJ2-1	few	NA	CASSYPGGGSSYNEQFF	TGTGCCAGCAGCTACCCCGGGGGCGGGAGCTCCTACAATGAGCAGTTCTTC
TRBV5-6	TRBJ2-7	NA	TRBD2	CASSPTGTRAHEQYF	TGTGCCAGCAGCCCGACCGGGACTAGAGCCCACGAGCAGTACTTC
TRBV7-6	TRBJ2-7	medium-sized	TRBD2	CASSSPAGVGYDEQYF	TGTGCCAGCAGCTCGCCAGCGGGAGTAGGGTACGACGAGCAGTACTTC
TRBV7-6	TRBJ2-1	NA	TRBD1	CASSPSPQGARNEQFF	TGTGCCAGCAGTCCCTCACCCCAGGGGGCTAGGAATGAGCAGTTCTTC
TRBV6-5	TRBJ2-7	NA	TRBD2	CASSYVGLAGYEQYF	TGTGCCAGCAGTTACGTCGGACTAGCGGGCTACGAGCAGTACTTC